Presented here are 16 T cell receptor beta chains from one specimen sequenced in a study of T cells in Graves' hyperthyroidism and ophthalmopathy. TCR beta CDR3 sequences were amplified from RNA transcripts. A first-round RT-PCR of the TCR CDR3 used the HTBI primer set. TCRdb passed the multiplex PCR reads through MiXCR, listing each CDR3 protein once. The table includes over 300,000 distinct CDR3 sequences, roughly an eighth detected once. Sequencing was carried out using blood. These receptors all come from a woman aged 40 to 50 with Graves' ophthalmopathy.

The chain links TRBV7-9 to TRBJ2-1; TRBD1 matches at 7 bases. V shed 2 bases, J shed 6 bases, and the junction held 10 bases outside the gene matches. The CDR3 is 16 residues long. CDR1 is SEHNR and CDR2 is FQNEAQ in the germline V gene (reference sequence). For the CDR3, the DNA is TGTGCCAGCAGCTTACAACAGGGGTACAGTGGCAATGAGCAGTTCTTC. Protein sequence: CASSLQQGYSGNEQFF.

In its sample, this clonotype was seen many times. The V call is TRBV6-1, the J call TRBJ2-1, with TRBD2 identical over 12 bases. Losses at the gene ends were 6 bases for V and 10 bases for J; bases not matched to a gene: 7. The CDR3 extends over 14 amino acids. Per germline, CDR1 MNHNS and CDR2 SASEGT. The DNA for the CDR3 is TGTGCCAGCAGGAAGACTAGCGGGAGTGAGGAGCAGTTCTTC. Protein sequence: CASRKTSGSEEQFF.

There are many counts of this clonotype. This sequence joins TRBV29-1 and TRBJ1-4, with D hard to call. Trimming removed 5 bases from V and 5 bases from J, with 6 bases in between. The CDR3 covers 11 residues. CDR1 SQVTM and CDR2 ANQGSEA come from the germline V gene. CDR3 in amino acids: CSVRWNEKLFF. As DNA, the CDR3 is TGCAGCGTTCGATGGAATGAAAAACTGTTTTTT. The variable domain in full, completed from reference TRBV29-1 and TRBJ1-4, reads SAVISQKPSRDICQRGTSLTIQCQVDSQVTMMFWYRQQPGQSLTLIATANQGSEATYESGFVIDKFPISRPNLTFSTLTVSNMSPEDSSIYLCSVRWNEKLFFGSGTQLSVL.

This chain connects TRBV24-1 to TRBJ2-7; D unclear. The closer fit of TRBJ2-1 to the DNA end suggests the J call may be wrong. Germline CDR1 is KGHDR and CDR2 is SFDVKD. The CDR3 length is 13 residues. CDR3 sequence (DNA): TGTGCCACCAGTGATCCGATAACCTACGAGCAGTTCTTC. It translates to CATSDPITYEQFF.

The sample holds many counts of this clonotype. This rearrangement joins TRBV2 to TRBJ2-1; possibly TRBD1 or TRBD2 for D (5 bases each). The germline V gene encodes CDR1 SNHLY and CDR2 FYNNEI. Trimming shortened V by 3 bases and J by 4 bases, and 13 bases separated the two germline ends. This CDR3 comprises 15 residues. DNA for the CDR3: TGTGCCAGCAGTGATATCGGGACGAAGTACAATGAGCAGTTCTTC. Translated, it gives CASSDIGTKYNEQFF.

This clonotype has only one observation. The chain couples TRBV20-1 to TRBJ1-1; a possible D gene is TRBD1 (5 bases). Trimming removed 0 bases at V and 3 bases at J, with 11 bases between. The length of the CDR3 is 14 residues. Looked up from germline, CDR1 is DFQATT and CDR2 is SNEGSKA (reference sequence). The CDR3 region has the DNA TGCAGTGCTAGAGATGAAGAGGGGTACACTGAAGCTTTCTTT. It yields the protein CSARDEEGYTEAFF.

Ten or more counts support this clonotype. The rearrangement links TRBV7-9 to TRBJ2-7; TRBD2 matches 9 bases. The germline V gene encodes CDR1 SEHNR and CDR2 FQNEAQ (reference sequence). This CDR3 is 16 amino acids long. Trimming took 2 bases from V and 5 from J; bases not matched to a gene: 10. The CDR3 DNA reads as TGTGCCAGCAGCTTATCCCAGACTAGCGGAACCCACGAGCAGTACTTC. The encoded protein is CASSLSQTSGTHEQYF.

This clonotype was recorded many times. This chain connects TRBV20-1 to TRBJ2-3, with D unclear. The CDR3 consists of 11 residues. Per germline, CDR1 DFQATT and CDR2 SNEGSKA (reference sequence). Trimming cost V 6 bases and J 4 bases, with 8 bases left between them. As DNA, the CDR3 is TGCAGTGCCCCTCTAGCAGATACGCAGTATTTT. It codes for CSAPLADTQYF.

This clonotype was seen a few times. The V and J genes are TRBV15 and TRBJ2-1; 14 positions agree with TRBD2. CDR3 length: 15 amino acids. Per the germline V gene, CDR1 is LNHNV and CDR2 is YYDKDF (reference sequence). Unmatched junction bases numbered 10, after V lost 8 bases and J lost 10 bases. The CDR3 reads CATRRGTSGSWEQFF. The CDR3, as DNA: TGTGCCACCCGGCGAGGGACTAGCGGGAGCTGGGAGCAGTTCTTC.

This clonotype came up many times. The rearrangement uses TRBV5-6 and TRBJ2-1, with 7 bases matching TRBD1. The V and J ends lost 3 bases and 5 bases, in that order; junction bases with no gene match: 8. The CDR3 sequence is 15 residues long. The germline gives CDR1 SGHDT, CDR2 YYEEEE. CDR3 in DNA: TGTGCCAGCAGCTCGATCCGGGACAGAGACAATGAGCAGTTCTTC. This encodes CASSSIRDRDNEQFF.

This clonotype was found once. A much more abundant neighbour one base away suggests this may be a read error. The chain couples TRBV6-1 to TRBJ1-2; D gene ambiguous. CDR1 is MNHNS and CDR2 is SASEGT in the germline V gene. The CDR3 has 12 amino acids. The CDR3 coding sequence is TGTTCCAGCCACCAAGCACTCTATGGCTACACCTTC. Translated, it gives CSSHQALYGYTF.

This clonotype was seen repeatedly, ten times or more. This chain uses TRBV29-1 with TRBJ2-2; weak D call: TRBD2 (6 bases). The CDR3 loop spans 13 amino acids. Trimming removed 4 bases at V and 4 bases at J, with 10 bases between. Germline CDR1 is SQVTM and CDR2 is ANQGSEA. The CDR3 region is CSVGGGTTGELFF. In nucleotides, the CDR3 is TGCAGCGTTGGTGGAGGGACCACCGGGGAGCTGTTTTTT.

With respect to this clonotype: A much larger clone lies a single base off, so this may be a read error. The rearrangement joins TRBV6-5 to TRBJ1-1, with D uncertain. The CDR3 consists of 13 residues. Germline loops: CDR1 MNHEY, CDR2 SVGAGI. DNA for the CDR3: TGTGCCAGCAGTTACCAGCGGAACATTGAAGCTTTCTTT. Its protein is CASSYQRNIEAFF.

At least ten counts were recorded for this clonotype. V gene TRBV12-3 or TRBV12-4 combines with J gene TRBJ1-2; D perhaps matches TRBD1 (6 bases). The length of the CDR3 is 15 residues. The V end was cut by 5 bases, the J end by 4 bases, with 17 bases between. CDR3 sequence (DNA): TGTGCCAGCAGTCTCGAAGGGGGGTCGGGCTATGGCTACACCTTC. Its protein is CASSLEGGSGYGYTF.

The gene calls are TRBV27 and TRBJ1-6; TRBD1 aligns across 7 bases. Germline CDR1 MNHEY, CDR2 SMNVEV (reference sequence). This CDR3 spans 16 amino acids. J was trimmed by 0 bases and V by 5 bases; bases with no gene match: 4. The CDR3 nucleotides read TGTGCCAGCAGTCCCTACAGGGGCTCCTATAATTCACCCCTCCACTTT. Its protein product is CASSPYRGSYNSPLHF.

The CDR3 region is CASSVPSLGLYGYTF. DNA of the CDR3: TGTGCCAGCAGCGTACCCTCGTTGGGTCTCTATGGCTACACCTTC. V is TRBV9 and J is TRBJ1-2; no clear D. V shed 1 base and J shed 4 bases, with 14 bases lying between them. The CDR3 has 15 residues. Germline lookup yields CDR1 SGDLS and CDR2 YYNGEE.